Described below is a single TCR beta chain sequence and its context. In germline, CDR1 is SNHLY, CDR2 FYNNEI. This CDR3 contains 16 residues. Germline trimming cut 6 bases from V and 4 bases from J; bases unmatched to any gene: 8. Authors' data handling: Quantification of nucleated cells was approximated via reference gene primer amplification. Data came from immunoSEQ multiplex PCR; TCRdb stores just in-frame clones and leaves some out. The DNA gave D and trimming, while V, J and clone size come from that table. The sample has some 120,000 clones; roughly 74% are singletons. The data originate from a study of blood T cell repertoires in COVID-19. Study-level background: COVID-19 samples from acute and convalescent phases originated in the United States, Italy and Spain. Nucleic acid was either cDNA or gDNA, and it came from T cells, B-cell-depleted T cells, or PBMCs.

The chain links TRBV2 to TRBJ2-2, with 10 bases fitting TRBD2. The material sequenced was peripheral blood. The TCR comes from a man aged 60 to 69 with acute or convalescent COVID-19. In DNA form, the CDR3 reads TGTGCCAGCAGCCGAGCGGGAGGGACCTTCACCGGGGAGCTGTTTTTT. The encoded protein is CASSRAGGTFTGELFF.